Included here is one TCR beta chain sequence, with context. These data originate in a study of patients and donors after allogeneic stem cell transplantation. MiXCR was run by TCRdb on the RT-PCR reads, yielding one entry per CDR3 protein. The sample lists over 200,000 distinct CDR3 sequences, around 40% seen once, with under 14% in the top ten. Trimming at V came to 4 bases and at J to 2 bases, leaving 9 bases not matched to a gene. This CDR3 is 16 amino acids long. What was sequenced was blood, either unsorted or a sorted T cell fraction (not recorded which). This receptor was taken from a human donor who was either an allogeneic HSCT recipient or a stem cell or donor lymphocyte infusion donor (not recorded which). It is not recorded whose cells these are; they may come from a transplant donor. The rearrangement uses TRBV12-3 or TRBV12-4 and TRBJ1-1; 8 positions agree with TRBD1. The CDR3 here is CASSSYRDRRNTEAFF. Here the CDR3 DNA reads TGTGCCAGCAGTTCATACCGGGACAGGAGAAACACTGAAGCTTTCTTT.